This T cell receptor (beta chain) is from a study of molecular identifiers for immune sequencing clone quantification (dated by TCRdb to the late 2010s). About the study as a whole: For a replicate experiment, the RNA from either approximately 20,000 or 100,000 naive CD8 T cells was divided into five aliquots, and four of those aliquots went on to sequencing. CD8 T cells were used in a methods study to benchmark molecular-identifier clustering-based TCR repertoire sequencing (MIDCIRS) and TCR RNA copy counting. Results the study describes overall, beyond this receptor: Highly expanded clone sizes could be underestimated because identical TCR molecules may share a barcode. Without barcode sub-clustering, chimeric consensus sequences inflated TCR diversity; chimeras reached as high as 47%. Spiked-in Jurkat TCR RNA (10 copies' worth), which is not part of the donor repertoire, was contained in the naive libraries. Even against a background of about a million naive CD8 T cells, spiked-in Jurkat TCR RNA amounting to a single cell's worth was reported to be detectable. Clones above 20 RNA copies held over 99% of molecules in CMV-specific effector cells but under 1% in naive cells. Modeling indicated around 3.2 TCR RNA copies recovered per cell, compared with roughly 10 by digital PCR, which implies a capture efficiency of around 30%.

Naive CD8 T cell libraries were made from approximately 20,000 to 1,000,000 sorted cells using 10%, 30% or 50% of purified RNA. Naive CD8 T cells, defined as CD8+CD4-CCR7+CD45RA+, were FACS-sorted into RLT Plus buffer on a BD FACSAria II. To test detection sensitivity, Jurkat RNA equivalent to more than eight TCR copies was spiked into samples of roughly 20,000-1,100,000 naive CD8 T cells. Enrichment of CD8 T cells was performed with RosetteSep CD8+ T Cell Enrichment Cocktail and Ficoll-Paque, after which ACK red cell lysis was carried out. Library construction relied on PCR. Sequencing used an Illumina HiSeq 4000. Preparation of bulk TCR libraries followed a previously described approach, with the TCR primers listed in Table S5. The Qiagen AllPrep DNA/RNA kit was used to purify total RNA. Reads from multiple sequencing runs of the same library were pooled before analysis. The authors' analysis ran thus. Reads were retained only if their TCR constant sequence matched exactly, and those retained reads were trimmed to 150 nt and grouped according to their 12-nt molecular barcodes. Reads within each barcode group were sub-clustered using a 15% Levenshtein threshold, and quality-weighted consensus sequences were constructed for each RNA molecule. Non-functional sequences were filtered out, along with any lower-count sequence sitting one edit away from another sequence. On the basis of fitting two negative binomial distributions, barcode sub-clusters with fewer than 20% of the maximum read count were discarded. The public reads were reanalyzed by TCRdb: fastp trimming at Q25, MiXCR alignment, in-frame beta chains only. When rows share a CDR3 protein, they turn into one entry using the most common DNA and genes. The V and J calls and clone size come from TCRdb's table, not from the authors' own analysis. Within this sample are about 510,000 distinct CDR3 sequences, with 20% to 25% of them counted one time only. Under 0.85% of the sample comes from the top ten.

CDR3 length: 16 amino acids, cysteine to phenylalanine. Only CDR3 DNA remains: 48 bases, in frame from the first base. The junction shows trimming of 2 bases on V and 5 bases on J, and the gene matches do not reach 6 bases of it. CDR1 SNHLY and CDR2 FYNNEI are derived from the germline V gene. This clonotype was seen a handful of times. Its antigen target is currently unknown. No quality values exist for individual bases; no much larger clone is one base distant. Rearrangement joined TRBV2 to TRBJ2-5, with 12 bases matching TRBD1. The receptor's source is a human donor in good health. Some libraries in this study had Jurkat cell RNA spiked in. Sequenced: naive CD8+ T cells from blood, with Jurkat cell RNA spiked in. Sample cell subset or site, as interpreted from the label and publication: FACS-sorted CD8+CD4-CCR7+CD45RA+ naive T cells. The bases read TGTGCCAGCAGTGAATGGGGACAGGGGGCCTGGGAGACCCAGTACTTC. Translated, this is CASSEWGQGAWETQYF.